The source of this TCR beta chain is a study of blood T cell repertoires in COVID-19. Whole-study context: Whether acute or convalescent, the COVID-19 samples came from the United States, Italy and Spain. T cells, B-cell-depleted T cells, or PBMCs supplied cDNA or gDNA.

Germline-derived CDR1 and CDR2 are SGHNT and YYREEE (reference sequence). The CDR3 is 15 amino acids. V shed 2 bases and J 2 bases; nucleotides not matched to a gene: 7. Authors' data handling: Reference gene primer amplification in the assay estimated nucleated cell counts. Clones were read by immunoSEQ multiplex PCR, and TCRdb kept only the in-frame ones, dropping some. V and J calls plus clone size are reproduced from that table; the DNA served to infer D and trimming. The repertoire includes under 200,000 clones, around four fifths of them detected once, and 9.1% sits in the top ten. Sequenced input: peripheral blood. The source is a woman aged 80 or over with active or convalescent COVID-19. V gene TRBV5-4 combines with J gene TRBJ2-7; 7 positions agree with TRBD1. This CDR3 reads CASSLSSQGAYEQYF. CDR3 bases: TGTGCCAGCAGCTTAAGCTCTCAGGGGGCCTACGAGCAGTACTTC.